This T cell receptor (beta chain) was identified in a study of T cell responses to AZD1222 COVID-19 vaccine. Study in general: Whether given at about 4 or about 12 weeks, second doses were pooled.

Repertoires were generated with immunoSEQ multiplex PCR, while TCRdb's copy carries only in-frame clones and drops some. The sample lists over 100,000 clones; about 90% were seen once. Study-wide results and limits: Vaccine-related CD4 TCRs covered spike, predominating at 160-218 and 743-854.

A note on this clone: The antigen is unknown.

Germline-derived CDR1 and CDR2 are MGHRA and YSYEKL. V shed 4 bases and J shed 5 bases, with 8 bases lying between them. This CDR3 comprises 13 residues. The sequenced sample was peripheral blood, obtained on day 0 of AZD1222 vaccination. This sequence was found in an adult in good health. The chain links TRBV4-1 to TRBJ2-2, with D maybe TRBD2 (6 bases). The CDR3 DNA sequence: TGCGCCAGCAGCCTGCGGGGAACCGGGGAGCTGTTTTTT. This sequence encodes CASSLRGTGELFF.